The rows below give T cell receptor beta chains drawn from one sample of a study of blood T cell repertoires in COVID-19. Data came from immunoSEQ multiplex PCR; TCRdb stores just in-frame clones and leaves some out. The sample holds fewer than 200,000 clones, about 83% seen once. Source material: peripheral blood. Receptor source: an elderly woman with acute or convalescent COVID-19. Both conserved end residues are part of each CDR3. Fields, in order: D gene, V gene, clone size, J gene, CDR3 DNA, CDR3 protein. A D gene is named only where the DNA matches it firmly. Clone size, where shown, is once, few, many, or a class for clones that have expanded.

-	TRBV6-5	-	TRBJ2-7	TGTGCCGGATCCGACAGACCCTACGAGCAGTACTTC	CAGSDRPYEQYF
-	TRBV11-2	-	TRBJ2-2	TGTGCCAGCAGCTTGGGCATCGCGAACACCGGGGAGCTGTTTTTT	CASSLGIANTGELFF
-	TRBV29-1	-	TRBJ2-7	TGCAGCGTAGTAGCTAGCGAAACCTACGAGCAGTACTTC	CSVVASETYEQYF
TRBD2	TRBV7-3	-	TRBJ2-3	TGTGCCAGCAGCCCGGGACTAGCATCAGATACGCAGTATTTT	CASSPGLASDTQYF
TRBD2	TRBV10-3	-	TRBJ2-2	TGTGCCACCGGTAGCGGGACCCTGAACACCGGGGAGCTGTTTTTT	CATGSGTLNTGELFF
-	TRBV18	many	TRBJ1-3	TGTGCCAGCTCAGCTATTCAACCAACCTCTGGAAACACCATATATTTT	CASSAIQPTSGNTIYF
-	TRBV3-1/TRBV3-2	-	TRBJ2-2	TGTGCCAGCAGCCAAGTTCGAGGGACCGGGGAGCTGTTTTTT	CASSQVRGTGELFF
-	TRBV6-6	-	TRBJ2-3	TGTGCCAGCAGACTCGGACAGAAAGATACGCAGTATTTT	CASRLGQKDTQYF
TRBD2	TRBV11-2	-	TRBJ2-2	TGTGCCACCAAACGAGGGGCGGGAGACCCCGCGAACACCGGGGAGCTGTTTTTT	CATKRGAGDPANTGELFF
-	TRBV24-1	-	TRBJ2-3	TGTGCCACCAGTGAACAAAACAGGGCAGATACGCAGTATTTT	CATSEQNRADTQYF
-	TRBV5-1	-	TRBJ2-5	TGCGCCAGCTATTCCCCGGACAGACAAGAGACCCAGTACTTC	CASYSPDRQETQYF
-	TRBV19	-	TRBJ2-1	TGTGCCAGTAGTCTCGAGGGCAGCTCCTACAATGAGCAGTTCTTC	CASSLEGSSYNEQFF
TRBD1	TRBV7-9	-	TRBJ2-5	TGTGCCAGCAGCCTACGGGCCGACAGGGAAGGTCAGACCCAGTACTTC	CASSLRADREGQTQYF
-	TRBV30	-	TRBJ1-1	TGTGCCTGGAGTGGACAGACGATGAACACTGAAGCTTTCTTT	CAWSGQTMNTEAFF
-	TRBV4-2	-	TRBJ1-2	TGTGCCAGCAGCCAAGAGCCCCGAGATGGCTACACCTTC	CASSQEPRDGYTF
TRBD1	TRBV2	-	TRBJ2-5	TGTGCCAGCAGGGGTGGGACAGATCAAGAGACCCAGTACTTC	CASRGGTDQETQYF
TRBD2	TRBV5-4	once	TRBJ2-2	TGTGCCAGCAGCCCGTCGCGGGGGATCACCGGGGAGCTGTTTTTT	CASSPSRGITGELFF
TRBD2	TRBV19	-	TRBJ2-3	TGTGCCAGTAGTATCTGGGCTAGCGGGAGAAGTACAGATACGCAGTATTTT	CASSIWASGRSTDTQYF
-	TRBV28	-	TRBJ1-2	TGTGCCAGCAGTCCCAACCCGGGATTCTATGGCTACACCTTC	CASSPNPGFYGYTF
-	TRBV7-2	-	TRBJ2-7	TGTGCCAGCAGCCCTACCGCGTCGAGCGAGCAGTACTTC	CASSPTASSEQYF
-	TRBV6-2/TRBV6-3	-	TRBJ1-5	TGTGCCAGCAGCCGGCCGTTCGCGGGGCAGCCCCAGCATTTT	CASSRPFAGQPQHF
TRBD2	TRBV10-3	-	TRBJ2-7	TGTGCCATCAGTGATCCCGGGCTAGCGGGAGCCTACGAGCAGTACTTC	CAISDPGLAGAYEQYF
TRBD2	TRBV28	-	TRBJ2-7	TGTGCCAGCAGTGGTGCGGGGGGCGAGCAGTACTTC	CASSGAGGEQYF
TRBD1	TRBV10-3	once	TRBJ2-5	TGTGCCACCAGGGGGCTCACGCAGGAGACCCAGTACTTC	CATRGLTQETQYF
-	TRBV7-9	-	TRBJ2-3	TGTGCCAGCAGCTTACAGAGCGGCACAGATACGCAGTATTTT	CASSLQSGTDTQYF